A single sample gave rise to the 22 T cell receptor beta chains below, sequenced in a study of blood T cell repertoires in COVID-19. The method was immunoSEQ multiplex PCR; TCRdb's version includes in-frame clones alone and lacks a portion of them. The table records just over 95,000 clones, over 70% of them present only once. Sequencing was performed on peripheral blood. The receptors were gathered from a man in his 60s with acute or convalescent COVID-19.

The chain uses TRBV3-1 (or the pseudogene TRBV3-2) and TRBJ2-2, with D possibly being TRBD1 (6 bases). Germline V gives CDR1 LGHDT, CDR2 YNNKEL (reference sequence). V was clipped by 3 bases and J by 7 bases, with 9 bases between them. CDR3 length: 13 residues. DNA for the CDR3: TGTGCCAGCAGCCACAGGGGTAACGGGGAGCTGTTTTTT. Its protein product is CASSHRGNGELFF.

This clone was picked up one time. V and J are TRBV2 and TRBJ1-1; 7 positions agree with TRBD1. Germline CDR1 is SNHLY and CDR2 is FYNNEI. This CDR3 contains 14 residues. Trimming cost V 4 bases and J 3 bases; bases outside gene matches: 5. The CDR3 bases are TGTGCCAGCAGTGGACAGGGAGAAGACACTGAAGCTTTCTTT. Translated, it gives CASSGQGEDTEAFF.

This clone was found a few times. The chain couples TRBV5-1 to TRBJ2-1, with a weak D call TRBD1 (6 bases). With 6 bases removed from V and 4 bases from J, the gap between germline ends came to 14 bases. The CDR3 runs to 14 residues. CDR1 and CDR2 (germline): SGHRS, YFSETQ. The CDR3 sequence is CASNVGGEYNEQFF. For the CDR3, the DNA is TGCGCCAGCAACGTTGGGGGCGAGTACAATGAGCAGTTCTTC.

J is TRBJ1-2 and V is TRBV19; maybe TRBD1 (5 bases). The CDR3 has 14 amino acids. CDR1 LNHDA and CDR2 SQIVND come from the germline V gene (reference sequence). The germline V and J ends were trimmed by 5 bases and 3 bases, with 13 bases remaining between them. CDR3 in DNA: TGTGCCAGTAGTCTCGTAGGGGACTACTATGGCTACACCTTC. This codes for CASSLVGDYYGYTF.

The gene calls are TRBV5-8 and TRBJ2-1, with 11 bases aligning to TRBD2. This CDR3 has 16 residues. Germline V CDR1 and CDR2: SGHTS, YDEGEE. Unmatched junction bases numbered 5, after V lost 0 bases and J lost 6 bases. CDR3 nucleotide sequence: TGTGCCAGCAGCTTGGCCTGGCTAGCGGGAGGCAATGAGCAGTTCTTC. It specifies CASSLAWLAGGNEQFF.

The chain has TRBV30 and TRBJ2-5, with a possible D match to TRBD2 (7 bases). The CDR3 runs to 15 residues. Trimming took off 5 bases at V and 4 bases at J, with 20 bases between the two ends. CDR1 and CDR2 from the germline V gene are GTSNPN and SVGIG (reference sequence). CDR3 in amino acids: CAWGEGGYSGETQYF. The CDR3 bases are TGTGCCTGGGGCGAGGGGGGGTATTCGGGAGAGACCCAGTACTTC.

This clone showed up just a few times. The chain couples TRBV30 to TRBJ1-3; TRBD1 is a possible D gene (5 bases). The CDR3 has 14 amino acids. Germline V CDR1 and CDR2: GTSNPN, SVGIG (reference sequence). V lost 0 bases and J lost 7, with 13 bases in between. CDR3 nucleotides: TGTGCCTGGAGTGTTCGCAGGGTGAGCAACACCATATATTTT. Protein sequence: CAWSVRRVSNTIYF.

The sample holds a few counts of this clone. CDR3 sequence (DNA): TGTGCCAGCAGCTTTTCCGGGCCGGGACTAGCGGGAGTTGAGCAGTACGTC. This sequence encodes CASSFSGPGLAGVEQYV. The chain has TRBV7-9 and TRBJ2-7; 14 bases align to TRBD2. The V and J ends lost 3 bases and 7 bases, in that order; junction bases with no gene match: 11. Germline-derived CDR1 and CDR2 are SEHNR and FQNEAQ (reference sequence). The CDR3 is 17 residues long.

The rearrangement uses TRBV10-3 and TRBJ1-5; 8 bases are shared with TRBD1. This CDR3 has 15 residues. Unmatched junction bases numbered 7, after V lost 6 bases and J lost 3 bases. CDR1 and CDR2 from the germline V gene are ENHRY and SYGVKD. CDR3 sequence (DNA): TGTGCCATCAGAAGTGGACAGGGCAACAATCAGCCCCAGCATTTT. Encoded protein: CAIRSGQGNNQPQHF.

This chain joins TRBV12-5 and TRBJ2-2; TRBD1 might be the D (6 bases). Germline V gene sequence: CDR1 LGHNT, CDR2 FRNRAP. This CDR3 is built from 12 residues. CDR3 DNA sequence: TGTGCCAACAGGGCTAACACCGGGGAGCTGTTTTTT. It encodes CANRANTGELFF.

The chain couples TRBV12-5 to TRBJ2-1; 16 bases are shared with TRBD2. Germline trimming cut 3 bases from V and 4 bases from J; bases unmatched to any gene: 6. This CDR3 comprises 18 residues. CDR1 and CDR2 from the germline V gene are LGHNT and FRNRAP. The CDR3: CASGFGTSGGVLYNEQFF. The CDR3 coding sequence is TGTGCTAGTGGTTTCGGGACTAGCGGGGGGGTACTATACAATGAGCAGTTCTTC.

The CDR3: CASSTSLGQGYNYGYTF. The CDR3 region has the DNA TGTGCCAGTAGTACAAGCTTGGGACAGGGTTACAACTATGGCTACACCTTC. The chain recombines TRBV19 with TRBJ1-2, with 9 bases aligning to TRBD1. V trimming: 4 bases; J trimming: 2 bases; junction bases outside the gene matches: 11. The CDR3 is made up of 17 amino acids. The V gene's germline CDR1 is LNHDA and CDR2 SQIVND (reference sequence).

V gene TRBV15 combines with J gene TRBJ2-3; possible D gene TRBD2, 5 bases. Germline loops: CDR1 LNHNV, CDR2 YYDKDF (reference sequence). The ends were cut back, 5 bases at V and 6 bases at J, with 12 bases in the middle. This CDR3 is built from 13 residues. In nucleotides, the CDR3 is TGTGCCACCAGCTTGCGTCGGGATGATACGCAGTATTTT. The encoded protein is CATSLRRDDTQYF.

The rearrangement uses TRBV3-1 (or the pseudogene TRBV3-2) and TRBJ2-7; D is unresolved. The CDR3 is 15 amino acids. CDR1 and CDR2 (germline): LGHDT, YNNKEL (reference sequence). The V end lost 4 bases, the J end lost 11 bases, and 24 bases lay between the germline ends. The CDR3 sequence: CASSPFTSSGHSEYV. The CDR3 region has the DNA TGTGCCAGCAGCCCATTTACCTCCTCAGGCCACTCGGAGTACGTC.

V gene TRBV5-1 combines with J gene TRBJ2-3, with 8 positions matching TRBD2. The CDR3 has 17 amino acids. Germline V gene sequence: CDR1 SGHRS, CDR2 YFSETQ. Trimming at V came to 4 bases and at J to 2 bases, leaving 12 bases not matched to a gene. The chain's CDR3 is CASSIEVGSGITDTQYF. In nucleotides, the CDR3 is TGCGCCAGCAGCATTGAAGTTGGTAGCGGGATCACAGATACGCAGTATTTT.

This clone was counted a few times. The V gene is TRBV7-3, the J gene TRBJ2-1; 7 bases fit TRBD1. Germline assignment: CDR1 SGHTA and CDR2 FQGTGA. The CDR3 loop spans 14 amino acids. V shed 5 bases and J 7 bases; nucleotides not matched to a gene: 8. The CDR3 spells CASSPAQGVNEQFF. CDR3 bases: TGTGCCAGCAGCCCTGCCCAGGGGGTGAATGAGCAGTTCTTC.

This chain uses TRBV5-1 with TRBJ1-1; no definite D call. V was pared by 4 bases and J by 1 base, with 14 bases between. The germline gives CDR1 SGHRS, CDR2 YFSETQ. The CDR3 is made up of 15 amino acids. CDR3 residues: CASSPRIAENTEAFF. CDR3 DNA sequence: TGCGCCAGCAGCCCCCGGATAGCCGAGAACACTGAAGCTTTCTTT.

This chain connects TRBV6-2 or TRBV6-3 to TRBJ2-2; D gene uncertain. V was pared by 0 bases and J by 4 bases, with 6 bases between. The CDR3 is 14 residues long. CDR1 MNHEY and CDR2 SVGEGT come from the germline V gene. CDR3 DNA: TGTGCCAGCAGTTACTCCCGAGGCACCGGGGAGCTGTTTTTT. As protein: CASSYSRGTGELFF.

This clone has a single count. V and J are TRBV3-1 (or the pseudogene TRBV3-2) and TRBJ2-7; the D gene is possibly TRBD2 (7 bases). The germline CDR1 and CDR2 sequences are LGHDT and YNNKEL (reference sequence). V lost 0 bases to trimming and J lost 3 bases, with 15 bases between them. The CDR3 is 16 residues long. Here the CDR3 DNA reads TGTGCCAGCAGCCAAGAAAAAGGCGGGGGCGGCTACGAGCAGTACGTC. Translating it yields CASSQEKGGGGYEQYV.

This chain joins TRBV6-5 and TRBJ2-1, with a weak D call TRBD1 (6 bases). In germline, CDR1 is MNHEY, CDR2 SVGAGI. The CDR3 sequence is 15 residues long. Trimming removed 6 bases at V and 5 bases at J, with 17 bases between. The CDR3 loop is CASSSQGTSNNEQFF. The DNA for the CDR3 is TGTGCCAGCAGCTCACAGGGTACTTCTAACAATGAGCAGTTCTTC.

The chain links TRBV6-5 to TRBJ2-2; no clear D gene. Germline V lookup: CDR1 MNHEY, CDR2 SVGAGI. There are 14 residues in the CDR3. V was clipped by 5 bases and J by 0 bases, with 7 bases between them. The CDR3 DNA is TGTGCCAGCAGTCTCCAGGCGAACACCGGGGAGCTGTTTTTT. This codes for CASSLQANTGELFF.

J is TRBJ1-1 and V is TRBV11-3, with a weak D call TRBD1 (5 bases). CDR3 size: 14 residues. V was shortened by 5 bases and J by 1 base, with 11 bases between the two germline ends. Germline V lookup: CDR1 SGHNT, CDR2 YENEEA. The CDR3 DNA follows: TGTGCCAGCAGCCCAGGGTGGAAGAACACTGAAGCTTTCTTT. It is translated as CASSPGWKNTEAFF.